These T cell receptor beta chains were read from a single sample in a study of T cells in localized non-small cell lung cancer. Profiled with immunoSEQ multiplex PCR; TCRdb holds only in-frame clones, not every one. This sample yields 2,000 to 2,500 clones, of which roughly 29% are seen a single time; roughly 19% belongs to the top ten. Specimen: normal lung tissue next to the tumor, collected before any cancer treatment. These receptors were taken from a male donor at least 60 years old with stage I squamous cell lung carcinoma. Both conserved end residues are part of each CDR3. Each record gives: clone size, J gene, D gene, V gene, CDR3 protein, CDR3 DNA. D genes are given only for firm matches. Only part of the rows carry a size: once, few, many, or a class if the clone is expanded.

. | TRBJ1-1 | . | TRBV6-7 | CASSAGTEAFF | TGTGCCAGCAGTGCAGGGACTGAAGCTTTCTTT
medium-sized | TRBJ1-5 | . | TRBV6-8 | CASSYPPRRGNQPQHF | TGTGCCAGCAGTTACCCCCCCCGGAGGGGCAATCAGCCCCAGCATTTT
. | TRBJ2-7 | . | TRBV19 | CASSSPGRTVYEQYF | TGTGCCAGTAGTTCACCCGGACGTACAGTCTACGAGCAGTACTTC
. | TRBJ1-3 | . | TRBV5-1 | CASSLSEGLAGNTIYF | TGCGCCAGCAGCTTGTCTGAGGGCCTTGCAGGAAACACCATATATTTT
few | TRBJ2-3 | . | TRBV23-1 | CASSQIGRADTQYF | TGCGCCAGCAGCCAAATAGGTAGGGCAGATACGCAGTATTTT
medium-sized | TRBJ2-5 | TRBD1 | TRBV11-3 | CASSQGLQGAEETQYF | TGTGCCAGCAGCCAAGGCTTACAGGGGGCTGAGGAGACCCAGTACTTC
. | TRBJ2-1 | TRBD2 | TRBV25-1 | CASSDTGLAGSSYNEQFF | TGTGCCAGCAGCGATACGGGACTAGCGGGGAGCTCCTACAATGAGCAGTTCTTC
. | TRBJ1-1 | TRBD1 | TRBV19 | CASSIDGTGEQLF | TGTGCCAGTAGTATAGATGGGACAGGCGAACAGCTCTTT
medium-sized | TRBJ1-4 | TRBD1 | TRBV11-3 | CASSNRGRGEKLFF | TGTGCCAGCAGCAACAGGGGGCGCGGTGAAAAACTGTTTTTT
. | TRBJ2-1 | . | TRBV19 | CASSIPSGRTSYNEQFF | TGTGCCAGTAGTATTCCCAGCGGCAGGACTTCTTACAATGAGCAGTTCTTC
few | TRBJ1-1 | . | TRBV25-1 | CASLGQGRTEAFF | TGTGCCAGCCTAGGGCAGGGGCGCACTGAAGCTTTCTTT
medium-sized | TRBJ2-3 | . | TRBV25-1 | CASTDPGGREDTQYF | TGTGCCAGCACCGATCCCGGGGGGCGCGAAGATACGCAGTATTTT
few | TRBJ1-1 | . | TRBV9 | CASSEALGGKVAEAFF | TGTGCCAGCAGTGAAGCGCTTGGGGGAAAGGTCGCTGAAGCTTTCTTT
. | TRBJ2-5 | . | TRBV25-1 | CASKGEEETQYF | TGTGCCAGCAAGGGGGAGGAAGAGACCCAGTACTTC
. | TRBJ1-1 | . | TRBV11-3 | CASSSGIWNTEAFF | TGTGCCAGCAGCTCCGGGATTTGGAACACTGAAGCTTTCTTT
few | TRBJ1-5 | . | TRBV11-3 | CASSLAPGPQPQHF | TGTGCCAGCAGCTTGGCCCCGGGTCCCCAGCCCCAGCATTTT
. | TRBJ2-7 | . | TRBV2 | CASTPRITSYEQYF | TGTGCCAGCACCCCACGGATCACATCCTACGAGCAGTACTTC
few | TRBJ1-1 | . | TRBV28 | CASRDSGFVNTEAFF | TGTGCCAGCAGGGACTCGGGGTTTGTGAACACTGAAGCTTTCTTT
few | TRBJ1-2 | . | TRBV9 | CASRGVNYGYTF | TGTGCCAGCAGGGGTGTAAACTATGGCTACACCTTC
. | TRBJ2-1 | TRBD2 | TRBV18 | CASTLRLAGNEQFF | TGTGCCAGCACCCTTCGACTAGCGGGAAATGAGCAGTTCTTC
. | TRBJ1-5 | TRBD1 | TRBV28 | CASSTTGGYSNQPQHF | TGTGCCAGCAGTACGACAGGGGGGTATAGCAATCAGCCCCAGCATTTT
. | TRBJ1-1 | . | TRBV9 | CAQTEIRNTEAFF | TGTGCCCAGACAGAGATCAGGAACACTGAAGCTTTCTTT
medium-sized | TRBJ2-7 | TRBD1 | TRBV6-8 | CASSEGIPGQVEQYF | TGTGCCAGCAGTGAGGGGATCCCGGGACAGGTCGAGCAGTACTTC
. | TRBJ1-3 | . | TRBV19 | CASSFPGNTIYF | TGTGCCAGTAGCTTTCCTGGAAACACCATATATTTT
large | TRBJ1-5 | . | TRBV11-3 | CASSEQAYSNQPQHF | TGTGCCAGCAGCGAGCAGGCATATAGCAATCAGCCCCAGCATTTT
. | TRBJ1-3 | TRBD1 | TRBV6-8 | CASSDRVHTIYF | TGTGCCAGCTCGGACAGGGTGCACACCATATATTTT
. | TRBJ1-1 | . | TRBV9 | CASSRNLNTEAFF | TGTGCCAGTTCAAGGAACTTGAACACTGAAGCTTTCTTT
. | TRBJ1-3 | . | TRBV19 | CASSAFRRASGNTIYF | TGTGCCAGTAGTGCTTTCAGGAGAGCCTCTGGAAACACCATATATTTT
many | TRBJ1-2 | . | TRBV9 | CASSVEGTMGGGYTF | TGTGCCAGCAGCGTAGAGGGGACAATGGGCGGCGGCTACACCTTC
. | TRBJ2-7 | TRBD1 | TRBV19 | CASADRVSYEQYF | TGTGCCAGTGCGGACAGGGTCTCCTACGAGCAGTACTTC
few | TRBJ1-4 | . | TRBV9 | CASSVGAQSNEKLFF | TGTGCCAGCAGCGTAGGGGCACAGAGCAATGAAAAACTGTTTTTT
. | TRBJ2-5 | . | TRBV19 | CASSMGTSQETQYF | TGTGCCAGTAGTATGGGGACAAGCCAAGAGACCCAGTACTTC
few | TRBJ1-2 | . | TRBV25-1 | CASSSGDRGGYGYTF | TGTGCCAGCAGCTCGGGGGACCGGGGCGGCTATGGCTACACCTTC
once | TRBJ1-1 | . | TRBV15 | CATSRDKGPVAPEAFF | TGTGCCACCAGCAGAGACAAAGGGCCGGTTGCTCCTGAAGCTTTCTTT
. | TRBJ1-1 | . | TRBV28 | CASRFGEEDTEAFF | TGTGCCAGCAGATTCGGAGAGGAGGACACTGAAGCTTTCTTT
medium-sized | TRBJ2-7 | TRBD2 | TRBV6-8 | CASSYSSKRGHSYEQYF | TGTGCCAGCAGTTACTCGAGCAAGCGGGGCCATAGCTACGAGCAGTACTTC
. | TRBJ1-3 | TRBD1 | TRBV9 | CASSAVGGGMYF | TGTGCCAGCAGCGCAGTAGGGGGCGGGATGTATTTT
. | TRBJ2-2 | TRBD2 | TRBV5-8 | CASSLLGGTTNTGELFF | TGTGCCAGCAGCTTACTGGGTGGGACTACCAACACCGGGGAGCTGTTTTTT
large | TRBJ2-5 | . | TRBV25-1 | CASSRWDGEETQYF | TGTGCCAGCAGCCGCTGGGACGGTGAAGAGACCCAGTACTTC
. | TRBJ2-5 | . | TRBV25-1 | CASSDWGREETQYF | TGTGCCAGCAGTGATTGGGGCCGCGAAGAGACCCAGTACTTC
few | TRBJ1-1 | TRBD1 | TRBV19 | CASSGQGRTEAFF | TGTGCCAGTTCCGGACAGGGCCGCACTGAAGCTTTCTTT
few | TRBJ1-2 | . | TRBV25-1 | CASSGHRYGYTF | TGTGCCAGCAGTGGGCATCGCTATGGCTACACCTTC
. | TRBJ1-1 | TRBD1 | TRBV10-2 | CASSGQGRTEAFF | TGCGCCAGCAGCGGACAGGGGAGGACTGAAGCTTTCTTT
few | TRBJ1-2 | TRBD1 | TRBV6-8 | CASGGRGRGNYGYTF | TGTGCCAGCGGGGGTAGGGGGCGCGGAAACTATGGCTACACCTTC
. | TRBJ2-7 | . | TRBV6-8 | CASSSVSKSYEQYF | TGTGCCAGCAGTTCTGTGTCGAAATCCTACGAGCAGTACTTC
. | TRBJ2-1 | TRBD2 | TRBV2 | CASTRTSGVYNEQFF | TGTGCCAGCACCCGTACTAGCGGGGTATACAATGAGCAGTTCTTC
. | TRBJ1-3 | . | TRBV6-8 | CASSYSSYSPSGNTIYF | TGTGCCAGCAGTTACTCGAGCTACAGCCCGTCTGGAAACACCATATATTTT
medium-sized | TRBJ1-4 | . | TRBV9 | CASSVDGTYGEKLFF | TGTGCCAGCAGCGTAGATGGGACATACGGTGAAAAACTGTTTTTT
medium-sized | TRBJ2-1 | TRBD2 | TRBV18 | CASSPGGNEQFF | TGTGCCAGCTCACCGGGGGGGAATGAGCAGTTCTTC
. | TRBJ2-1 | TRBD2 | TRBV14 | CASSLQREGVSEQFF | TGTGCCAGCAGCCTTCAGCGGGAGGGGGTCAGTGAGCAGTTCTTC
. | TRBJ2-2 | . | TRBV23-1 | CASSIDTNTGELFF | TGCGCCAGCAGCATAGACACCAACACCGGGGAGCTGTTTTTT
. | TRBJ2-1 | . | TRBV5-1 | CASSLALGASYNEQFF | TGCGCCAGCAGCTTGGCCTTAGGGGCCAGCTACAATGAGCAGTTCTTC
few | TRBJ2-6 | . | TRBV30 | CAWTKGADGANVLTF | TGTGCCTGGACTAAGGGAGCGGACGGGGCCAACGTCCTGACTTTC
. | TRBJ1-3 | . | TRBV11-3 | CASSARVEGSGNTIYF | TGTGCCAGCAGCGCCCGGGTGGAGGGCTCTGGAAACACCATATATTTT
. | TRBJ2-3 | . | TRBV29-1 | CSVEAGVVDTQYF | TGCAGCGTTGAGGCTGGAGTAGTAGATACGCAGTATTTT
few | TRBJ2-5 | . | TRBV6-8 | CASSYDGQETQYF | TGTGCCAGCAGTTACGACGGGCAAGAGACCCAGTACTTC
large | TRBJ1-1 | . | TRBV29-1 | CSVEDSGGAGTEAFF | TGCAGCGTTGAAGATTCGGGGGGAGCGGGCACTGAAGCTTTCTTT
. | TRBJ2-7 | . | TRBV18 | CASSPLPSGITYEQYF | TGTGCCAGCTCACCATTACCGTCGGGAATCACCTACGAGCAGTACTTC
. | TRBJ1-2 | . | TRBV19 | CASSTRQDYTF | TGTGCCAGTAGTACCCGACAGGACTACACCTTC
few | TRBJ2-2 | . | TRBV7-7 | CASSLDGHLNTGELFF | TGTGCCAGCAGCTTAGATGGACATCTGAACACCGGGGAGCTGTTTTTT